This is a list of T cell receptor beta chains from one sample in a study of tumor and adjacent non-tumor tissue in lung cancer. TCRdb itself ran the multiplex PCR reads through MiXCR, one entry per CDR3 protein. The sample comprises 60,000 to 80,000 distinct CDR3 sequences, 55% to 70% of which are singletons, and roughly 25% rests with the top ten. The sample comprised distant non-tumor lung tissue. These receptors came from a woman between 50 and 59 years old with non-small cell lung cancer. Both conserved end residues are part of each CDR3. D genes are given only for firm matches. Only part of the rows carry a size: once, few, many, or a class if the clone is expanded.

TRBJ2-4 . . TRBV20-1 CSVPTGNIQHF TGCAGTGTGCCGACGGGAAACATTCAGCACTTC
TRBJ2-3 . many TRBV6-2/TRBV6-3 CASGPSFHTDTQYF TGTGCCAGCGGCCCGTCATTTCACACAGATACGCAGTATTTT
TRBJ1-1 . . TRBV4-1 CAGSQDQYRMDTEAFF TGCGCCGGCAGCCAAGATCAGTACAGGATGGACACTGAAGCTTTCTTT
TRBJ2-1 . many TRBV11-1 CASSLVGEFNNEQFF TGTGCCAGCAGCTTAGTCGGGGAGTTTAACAATGAGCAGTTCTTC
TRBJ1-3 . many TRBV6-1 CASSEVGVAGNTIYF TGTGCCAGCAGTGAAGTCGGGGTTGCTGGAAACACCATATATTTT
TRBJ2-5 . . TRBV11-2 CASRVGVDETQHF TGTGCCAGCAGGGTCGGGGTTGACGAGACCCAGCACTTC
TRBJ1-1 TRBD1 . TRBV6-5 CASTPVGQVDTEAFF TGTGCCAGCACACCTGTAGGACAGGTAGACACTGAAGCTTTCTTT
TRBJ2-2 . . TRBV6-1 CASMRFSTVNTGEQFF TGTGCCAGCATGCGGTTTTCGACAGTGAACACCGGTGAGCAGTTTTTC
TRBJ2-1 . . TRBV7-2 CAIRLGPDNEQFF TGTGCCATCAGGTTAGGGCCCGACAATGAGCAGTTCTTC
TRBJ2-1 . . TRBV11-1 CASNSSKHAAYIEQFF TGTGCCAGCAATTCATCGAAGCATGCGGCTTACATTGAGCAGTTCTTC
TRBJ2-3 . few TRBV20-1 CSATSNSRLGGNQSQYF TGCAGTGCTACCTCAAACTCCCGTCTCGGGGGCAATCAGTCCCAGTATTTT
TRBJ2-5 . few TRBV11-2 CVSSTGRETQYF TGTGTCAGCAGCACCGGCAGGGAGACCCAGTACTTC
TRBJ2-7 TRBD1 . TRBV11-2 CASSSGTGPTYEHYF TGTGCCAGCAGCTCGGGGACAGGTCCGACCTACGAGCATTACTTC
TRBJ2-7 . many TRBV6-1 CASSEVPPVILRQYF TGTGCCAGCAGTGAAGTCCCTCCTGTGATTCTTCGCCAGTACTTC
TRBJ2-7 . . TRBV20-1 CSASPPREADAYEQYF TGCAGTGCTAGCCCCCCTAGGGAGGCGGACGCTTACGAGCAGTACTTC
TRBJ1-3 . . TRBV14 CASSQDHPGLSGYTTYF TGTGCCAGCAGCCAAGACCACCCGGGTTTGTCTGGATACACCACATATTTT
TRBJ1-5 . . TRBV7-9 CASSFIVQPQHF TGTGCCAGCAGCTTTATAGTTCAGCCCCAGCATTTT
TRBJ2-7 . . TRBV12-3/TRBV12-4 CANSPDYEQYF TGTGCCAACAGTCCAGACTATGAGCAGTACTTC
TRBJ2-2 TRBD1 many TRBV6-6 CASSYGQGITGELFF TGTGCCAGCAGTTACGGACAGGGGATCACCGGGGAGCTGTTTTTT
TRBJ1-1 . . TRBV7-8 CASRSIMNTEAFF TGTGCCAGCAGATCGATAATGAACACTGAAGCTTTCTTT
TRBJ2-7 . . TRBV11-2 CASSLPGHPYNKHYF TGTGCCAGCAGCCTCCCGGGACACCCATACAACAAGCACTACTTC
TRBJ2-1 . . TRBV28 CTSSFRGSGSNEQFF TGTACCAGCAGTTTTCGGGGGAGTGGTAGCAATGAGCAGTTCTTC
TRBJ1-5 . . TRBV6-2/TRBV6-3 CVSRPGCAIQPQHF TGTGTCAGCAGACCGGGGTGCGCCATTCAGCCCCAGCATTTT
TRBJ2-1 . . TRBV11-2 CASSLGQTPYNKQFF TGTGCCAGTAGCTTAGGACAGACCCCCTACAATAAGCAGTTCTTC
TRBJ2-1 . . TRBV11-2 CASSLKLPGYNEQFF TGTGCCAGCAGCTTAAAACTACCGGGGTATAATGAGCAGTTCTTC
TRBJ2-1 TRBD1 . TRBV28 CASSLGTGGYNEQFF TGTGCCAGCAGTTTGGGGACAGGGGGTTACAATGAGCAGTTCTTC
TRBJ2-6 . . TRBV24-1 CATSNSEDWPGANVMTF TGTGCCACCAGTAATTCCGAAGACTGGCCCGGGGCCAACGTCATGACTTTC
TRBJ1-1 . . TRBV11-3 CAGSLDGETPETFF TGTGCCGGCAGCTTAGATGGTGAGACTCCCGAAACTTTCTTT
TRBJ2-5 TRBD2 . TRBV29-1 CSVAVKSGRLVGTQYF TGCAGCGTTGCGGTCAAAAGCGGGAGGCTTGTGGGGACCCAGTACTTC
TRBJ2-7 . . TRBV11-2 CASSTSEMGLYEQYF TGTGCTAGCAGCACCTCAGAGATGGGTCTATACGAGCAGTACTTC
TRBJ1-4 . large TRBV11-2 CASSLDLWGSLFF TGTGCCAGCAGCTTAGATCTATGGGGATCTCTGTTTTTT
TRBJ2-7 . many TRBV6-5 CASSYPPVYEQYF TGTGCCAGCAGTTACCCCCCAGTCTACGAGCAGTACTTC
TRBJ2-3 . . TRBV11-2 CASCLDPGESTQYF TGTGCCAGCTGCTTAGACCCAGGGGAGTCAACGCAGTATTTC
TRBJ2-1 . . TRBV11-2 CACSLSRMVYNEQFF TGTGCCTGCAGCTTATCCAGGATGGTGTACAATGAGCAGTTCTTC
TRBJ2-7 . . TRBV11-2 CTSSPWASVSYEQYF TGTACCAGCAGCCCTTGGGCCAGCGTTTCCTACGAGCAGTACTTC
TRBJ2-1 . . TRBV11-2 CASSLNNNNDQLF TGTGCCAGCAGCCTCAACAACAACAATGACCAGTTGTTC
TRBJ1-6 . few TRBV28 CASSFSGGRANSPLHF TGTGCCAGCAGTTTTAGTGGGGGCAGGGCTAATTCACCCCTCCACTTT
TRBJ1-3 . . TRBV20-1 CSVLVQGPSGNTIYF TGTAGTGTTCTCGTCCAGGGCCCCTCTGGAAACACCATATATTTT
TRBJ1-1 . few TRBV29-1 CSAVRGGAEALF TGCAGCGCTGTAAGGGGAGGGGCTGAAGCTTTATTT
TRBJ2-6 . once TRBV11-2 CASSLITFGANVLTF TGTGCCAGCAGCTTGATAACCTTTGGGGCCAACGTCCTGACTTTC
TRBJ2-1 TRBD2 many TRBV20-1 CSARDRSSGGEQFF TGCAGTGCTAGAGATCGTTCTAGCGGGGGTGAGCAGTTCTTC
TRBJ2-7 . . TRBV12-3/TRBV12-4 CASSTRTRDLAYEQYF TGTGCCAGCAGTACCCGAACGAGAGACCTAGCCTACGAGCAGTACTTC
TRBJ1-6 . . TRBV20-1 CSVRDLYRPYSPLHF TGCAGTGTTAGAGACCTATACAGGCCGTATTCACCCCTTCACTTT
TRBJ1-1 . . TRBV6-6 CTSSEDRIQGNTEAFF TGTACCAGCAGCGAAGATCGAATTCAGGGGAACACTGAAGCTTTCTTT
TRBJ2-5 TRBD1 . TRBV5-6 CASSFRQGAYHQETQCF TGTGCCAGCAGCTTCAGACAGGGGGCCTACCACCAAGAGACCCAGTGCTTC
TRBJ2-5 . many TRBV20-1 CSAMAGSLGTQYF TGCAGTGCTATGGCGGGGAGCTTGGGGACCCAGTACTTC
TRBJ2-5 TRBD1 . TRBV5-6 CAGSFRQGAYHQETQYF TGTGCCGGCAGCTTCAGACAGGGGGCCTACCACCAAGAGACCCAGTACTTC
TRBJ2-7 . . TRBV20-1 CSARSIERPPYEPYF TGCAGTGCCAGATCAATTGAGCGACCCCCCTACGAGCCGTACTTC
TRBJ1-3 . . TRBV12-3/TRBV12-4 CASSLSIGDNSGNTIYF TGTGCCAGCAGTTTATCCATAGGGGACAACTCTGGAAACACCATATATTTT
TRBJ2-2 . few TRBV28 CASSNPLRPGELFF TGTGCCAGCAGTAACCCCCTTAGACCCGGGGAGCTGTTTTTT
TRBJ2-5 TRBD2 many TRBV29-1 CSAGGGKETQYF TGCAGCGCCGGCGGGGGAAAAGAGACCCAGTACTTC